This T cell receptor (beta chain) emerged from a study of post-analysis software for immune sequencing data. A remark on this clonotype: What it binds is not known.

Study-level findings and limits: About five TRBV segments (TRBV5-6, TRBV5-1 and TRBV20-1 among them) occurred more frequently in patients than in controls.

Germline V CDR1 and CDR2: SEHNR, FQNEAQ (reference sequence). The CDR3 is 12 amino acids. The V end lost 4 bases, the J end lost 6 bases, and 10 bases lay between the germline ends. cDNA libraries for TCR beta contained unique molecular identifiers. Yield was 450,000 to 650,000 cDNA molecules from around 1 to 9.1 million T cells. TCRdb independently ran MiXCR on the PCR reads; one entry per CDR3 protein. The repertoire holds 820,000 or so distinct CDR3 sequences, with roughly 50% as singletons. This TCR derives from a girl aged 10 to 17 with multiple sclerosis. The chain employs TRBV7-9 and TRBJ2-7; D might be TRBD2 (5 bases). What was sequenced was blood. The CDR3 loop reads CASSYQDSEQYF. CDR3 sequence (DNA): TGTGCCAGCAGCTACCAGGACTCCGAGCAGTACTTC.